This TCR beta chain was captured in a study of T-cell reconstitution after alpha-beta-depleted transplantation in children. Construction of the TCRbeta library involved unique molecular identifiers. One entry per CDR3 protein, called by TCRdb with MiXCR from the PCR reads. In the table there are some 290,000 distinct CDR3 sequences, around 25% of which are singletons. With regard to this clonotype: The antigen is undetermined.

Trimming took off 0 bases at V and 0 bases at J, with 6 bases between the two ends. The germline CDR1 and CDR2 sequences are SGHTA and FQGTGA. The CDR3 runs to 15 residues. Points from the study as a whole: Some patients showed high day-60 TCRbeta diversity, which derived from surviving recipient T cells and thymic progenitors. T-cell counts and diversity at one year post-transplant came mainly from newly produced T cells. Reportedly, alpha-beta T cells present about two months post-transplant originated from several hundred expanded clones of graft origin.

V gene TRBV7-3 combines with J gene TRBJ2-1; D gene ambiguous. The sample in question was PBMCs, mostly from graft donor cells, obtained 180 days after TCRalphabeta/CD19-depleted stem cell transplant. The TCR originated in a male patient between 5 and 17 years old who had a stem cell transplant for acute lymphoblastic leukemia, so the T cells may come from the graft donor. In DNA form, the CDR3 reads TGTGCCAGCAGCTTAACTAGGAGCTCCTACAATGAGCAGTTCTTC. Residues: CASSLTRSSYNEQFF.